The rows below give T cell receptor beta chains drawn from one sample of a study of blood T cell repertoires in COVID-19. Assay used: immunoSEQ multiplex PCR; TCRdb lists only in-frame clones, some missing. Here the sample spans some 340,000 clones, around 87% being singletons. Sequenced input: PBMCs or T cells enriched from blood (not recorded which). The receptors shown here come from a woman aged 25 to 45 who had recovered from COVID-19. CDR3s include the opening cysteine and the closing phenylalanine or tryptophan. Fields, in order: J gene, V gene, CDR3 protein.

J: TRBJ1-2; V: TRBV4-3; CDR3: CASSQERVESYGYTF
J: TRBJ2-7; V: TRBV30; CDR3: CAWSIGGGLYEQYF
J: TRBJ1-1; V: TRBV4-3; CDR3: CASSQQLNTEAFF
J: TRBJ2-1; V: TRBV11-3; CDR3: CASSYTGGPYNEQFF
J: TRBJ2-2; V: TRBV24-1; CDR3: CATSDHTTGRGVTGELFF
J: TRBJ1-4; V: TRBV2; CDR3: CASSTGVQGKLFF
J: TRBJ1-5; V: TRBV19; CDR3: CASSSHYNQPQHF
J: TRBJ1-1; V: TRBV19; CDR3: CASSLRGVPGQGGITEAFF
J: TRBJ2-1; V: TRBV29-1; CDR3: CSVWTSSYNEQFF
J: TRBJ2-3; V: TRBV11-3; CDR3: CASSFGSPDTQYF
J: TRBJ1-4; V: TRBV12-2; CDR3: CASRSPAGREKLFF
J: TRBJ2-5; V: TRBV10-2; CDR3: CASSDRLAGGLDQETQYF
J: TRBJ2-3; V: TRBV19; CDR3: CASSQARDTQYF
J: TRBJ1-1; V: TRBV29-1; CDR3: CSAAWDRGPAFF
J: TRBJ1-1; V: TRBV4-3; CDR3: CASSQAVYGGRTEAFF
J: TRBJ1-4; V: TRBV28; CDR3: CASSVPQSWEKLFF
J: TRBJ2-3; V: TRBV7-2; CDR3: CASSLIGRGGTDTQYF
J: TRBJ1-1; V: TRBV4-1; CDR3: CASSPTRGGGDTEAFF
J: TRBJ1-2; V: TRBV6-2/TRBV6-3; CDR3: CASSPILPGTGQVNYGYTF
J: TRBJ2-3; V: TRBV5-5; CDR3: CASSFTSGGVSLTDTQYF
J: TRBJ1-3; V: TRBV4-1; CDR3: CASSGLRDRGNTIYF
J: TRBJ2-3; V: TRBV29-1; CDR3: CSVDLLGQGTDTQYF
J: TRBJ1-6; V: TRBV28; CDR3: CASKTGGKNSPLHF
J: TRBJ1-1; V: TRBV6-5; CDR3: CASRGGPWDTEAFF
J: TRBJ2-3; V: TRBV9; CDR3: CASSFSGGRDTQYF
J: TRBJ1-5; V: TRBV30; CDR3: CAWSGDRGSNQPQHF
J: TRBJ1-6; V: TRBV19; CDR3: CASRILNSPLHF
J: TRBJ1-1; V: TRBV19; CDR3: CASSISRNTEAFF
J: TRBJ2-1; V: TRBV19; CDR3: CASSIVRTGDNEQFF
J: TRBJ1-1; V: TRBV2; CDR3: CASRSTGSSTEAFF
J: TRBJ1-6; V: TRBV28; CDR3: CASSGQGGGNNSPLHF
J: TRBJ2-1; V: TRBV11-2; CDR3: CASSLGLAGGYNEQFF
J: TRBJ2-7; V: TRBV4-1; CDR3: CASSQGGQGQEQYF
J: TRBJ1-5; V: TRBV18; CDR3: CASSPLPDRGIQPQHF
J: TRBJ1-2; V: TRBV4-1; CDR3: CASSQDLSRQGPPSYGYTF
J: TRBJ2-3; V: TRBV11-3; CDR3: CASSPRTSGGTDTQYF
J: TRBJ1-6; V: TRBV9; CDR3: CASSVKRNNSPLHF